These T cell receptor beta chains were read from a single sample in a study of blood T cell repertoires in COVID-19. TCRdb's copy holds only in-frame clones and misses some; the assay was immunoSEQ multiplex PCR. The sample includes over 70,000 clones, 70% to 80% of them seen just once. Sequenced sample: peripheral blood. The receptor source for this set is a human donor in a cohort sampled during active COVID-19. Both conserved end residues are part of each CDR3. Fields, in order: clone size, J gene, D gene, V gene, CDR3 protein, CDR3 DNA. D genes are given only for firm matches. Where a row states a size, it is once, few, many or the class of an expanded clone; other rows omit it.

clone_size: NA; j_call: TRBJ2-2; d_call: NA; v_call: TRBV29-1; cdr3_aa: CSVVGMRSGELFF; cdr3_nt: TGCAGCGTTGTCGGGATGAGGTCCGGGGAGCTGTTTTTT
clone_size: NA; j_call: TRBJ2-7; d_call: NA; v_call: TRBV6-5; cdr3_aa: CASLTSPKSYEQYF; cdr3_nt: TGTGCCAGTTTGACTTCTCCGAAAAGCTACGAGCAGTACTTC
clone_size: NA; j_call: TRBJ1-2; d_call: NA; v_call: TRBV6-5; cdr3_aa: CAGRVQAAYGYTF; cdr3_nt: TGTGCCGGGCGGGTTCAGGCTGCCTATGGCTACACCTTC
clone_size: once; j_call: TRBJ2-4; d_call: TRBD1; v_call: TRBV6-2/TRBV6-3; cdr3_aa: CASSYPGQGSLAKNIQYF; cdr3_nt: TGTGCCAGCAGTTACCCGGGACAGGGGTCGCTAGCCAAAAACATTCAGTACTTC
clone_size: NA; j_call: TRBJ1-5; d_call: TRBD1; v_call: TRBV24-1; cdr3_aa: CATSDQTGDSNQPQHF; cdr3_nt: TGTGCCACCAGTGATCAGACAGGGGATAGCAATCAGCCCCAGCATTTT
clone_size: NA; j_call: TRBJ2-1; d_call: NA; v_call: TRBV29-1; cdr3_aa: CSVVSGLSSYNEQFF; cdr3_nt: TGCAGCGTTGTGTCGGGGTTGAGCTCCTACAATGAGCAGTTCTTC
clone_size: NA; j_call: TRBJ2-7; d_call: NA; v_call: TRBV28; cdr3_aa: CASSIHRDHYEQYF; cdr3_nt: TGTGCCAGCAGTATCCACAGGGACCACTACGAGCAGTACTTC
clone_size: NA; j_call: TRBJ1-1; d_call: TRBD1; v_call: TRBV24-1; cdr3_aa: CATRDRGNTEAFF; cdr3_nt: TGTGCCACCAGGGACAGGGGTAACACTGAAGCTTTCTTT
clone_size: NA; j_call: TRBJ2-3; d_call: NA; v_call: TRBV10-3; cdr3_aa: CAIQRSGTQYF; cdr3_nt: TGTGCCATACAGAGGAGCGGAACGCAGTATTTT
clone_size: once; j_call: TRBJ2-4; d_call: NA; v_call: TRBV19; cdr3_aa: CASSIAGRIAKNIQYF; cdr3_nt: TGTGCCAGTAGTATAGCTGGCCGAATAGCCAAAAACATTCAGTACTTC
clone_size: NA; j_call: TRBJ2-7; d_call: TRBD2; v_call: TRBV10-2; cdr3_aa: CASGGLAGREQYF; cdr3_nt: TGCGCCAGCGGAGGGCTAGCGGGAAGGGAGCAGTACTTC
clone_size: NA; j_call: TRBJ1-5; d_call: NA; v_call: TRBV19; cdr3_aa: CASSMPGRSEDDWGNQPQHF; cdr3_nt: TGTGCCAGTAGTATGCCCGGCCGGTCGGAAGACGACTGGGGCAATCAGCCCCAGCATTTT
clone_size: NA; j_call: TRBJ1-5; d_call: NA; v_call: TRBV5-1; cdr3_aa: CASSLEGWDQPQHF; cdr3_nt: TGCGCCAGCAGCTTGGAGGGGTGGGATCAGCCCCAGCATTTT
clone_size: NA; j_call: TRBJ2-5; d_call: NA; v_call: TRBV2; cdr3_aa: CASSYRTAKQETQYF; cdr3_nt: TGTGCCAGCAGTTATAGGACAGCGAAACAAGAGACCCAGTACTTC
clone_size: NA; j_call: TRBJ1-2; d_call: TRBD1; v_call: TRBV4-1; cdr3_aa: CASSQESGQSYYGYTF; cdr3_nt: TGCGCCAGCAGCCAAGAATCGGGACAGAGTTATTATGGCTACACCTTC
clone_size: NA; j_call: TRBJ1-4; d_call: NA; v_call: TRBV27; cdr3_aa: CASSLYYNEKLFF; cdr3_nt: TGTGCCAGCAGTTTATATTATAATGAAAAACTGTTTTTT
clone_size: NA; j_call: TRBJ2-1; d_call: TRBD2; v_call: TRBV28; cdr3_aa: CASSLTGTSGNKQFF; cdr3_nt: TGTGCCAGCAGTTTAACCGGGACTAGCGGAAATAAGCAGTTCTTC
clone_size: once; j_call: TRBJ2-1; d_call: NA; v_call: TRBV3-1/TRBV3-2; cdr3_aa: CASSPAGLRNEQFF; cdr3_nt: TGTGCCAGCAGCCCCGCGGGACTTCGCAATGAGCAGTTCTTC
clone_size: NA; j_call: TRBJ2-3; d_call: TRBD2; v_call: TRBV19; cdr3_aa: CASSIVLTSGSRSTDTQYF; cdr3_nt: TGTGCCAGTAGTATAGTCTTAACTAGCGGGAGTAGAAGCACAGATACGCAGTATTTT
clone_size: NA; j_call: TRBJ2-3; d_call: TRBD1; v_call: TRBV7-2; cdr3_aa: CASSPDRVDTQYF; cdr3_nt: TGTGCCAGCAGCCCTGACAGGGTTGATACGCAGTATTTT
clone_size: NA; j_call: TRBJ2-3; d_call: NA; v_call: TRBV6-6; cdr3_aa: CASRGDISTDTQYF; cdr3_nt: TGTGCCAGCAGGGGGGACATTAGCACAGATACGCAGTATTTT
clone_size: NA; j_call: TRBJ2-7; d_call: TRBD2; v_call: TRBV9; cdr3_aa: CASSVAGVAGSYEQYF; cdr3_nt: TGTGCCAGCAGCGTAGCTGGGGTAGCGGGATCCTACGAGCAGTACTTC
clone_size: NA; j_call: TRBJ2-4; d_call: TRBD1; v_call: TRBV3-1/TRBV3-2; cdr3_aa: CASSLTGGRDIQYF; cdr3_nt: TGTGCCAGCAGCTTGACAGGGGGTAGGGACATTCAGTACTTC